The clone carrying this TCR beta chain has a handful of counts. Sequencing used immunoSEQ multiplex PCR; TCRdb keeps in-frame clones, though not all of them. The sample lists 150,000 to 200,000 clones, roughly 92% occurring once. The data originate from a study of T cell responses to AZD1222 COVID-19 vaccine. At the level of the study: Pooled together were second doses at about 4 or about 12 weeks.

Trimming took 1 base from V and 2 from J, leaving 3 bases between them. The V gene's germline CDR1 is SGHAT and CDR2 FQNNGV. This CDR3 is 12 amino acids long. The specimen comprised peripheral blood, sampled on day 0 of AZD1222 vaccination. The gene calls are TRBV11-2 and TRBJ2-7; D is undetermined. This TCR derives from an adult in good health. The CDR3: CASSLGAYEQYF. Here the CDR3 DNA reads TGTGCCAGCAGCTTAGGAGCCTACGAGCAGTACTTC.